This T cell receptor beta chain was identified during a study of CD8+CD57+ T cells in acquired aplastic anemia. Genomic DNA acted as the template from which TCR beta VDJ combination and CDR3 sequence profiling were carried out. Each CDR3 protein gets one entry after TCRdb re-called the reads with MiXCR. This table holds 200,000 to 250,000 distinct CDR3 sequences, around 50% found once. With 4 bases clipped from V and 5 bases from J, the junction kept 11 bases outside the gene matches. CDR3 length equals 15 residues. Germline V gene sequence: CDR1 SGHDT, CDR2 YYEEEE. This clonotype was found many times. Patients picked for sequencing had shown CD8+CD57+ cell expansion detected by flow cytometry.

The chain couples TRBV5-6 to TRBJ2-5, with TRBD2 matching over 7 bases. What was sequenced was sorted CD4+, CD8+, or CD8+CD57+ T cells (not recorded which) from PBMCs. The sequence came from a human donor with aplastic anemia. In DNA form, the CDR3 reads TGTGCCAGCAGCGAGGGAGGTAGCGGGTGGGAGACCCAGTACTTC. This translates into CASSEGGSGWETQYF. Complete variable domain (other parts from reference TRBV5-6 and TRBJ2-5): DAGVTQSPTHLIKTRGQQVTLRCSPKSGHDTVSWYQQALGQGPQFIFQYYEEEERQRGNFPDRFSGHQFPNYSSELNVNALLLGDSALYLCASSEGGSGWETQYFGPGTRLLVL.